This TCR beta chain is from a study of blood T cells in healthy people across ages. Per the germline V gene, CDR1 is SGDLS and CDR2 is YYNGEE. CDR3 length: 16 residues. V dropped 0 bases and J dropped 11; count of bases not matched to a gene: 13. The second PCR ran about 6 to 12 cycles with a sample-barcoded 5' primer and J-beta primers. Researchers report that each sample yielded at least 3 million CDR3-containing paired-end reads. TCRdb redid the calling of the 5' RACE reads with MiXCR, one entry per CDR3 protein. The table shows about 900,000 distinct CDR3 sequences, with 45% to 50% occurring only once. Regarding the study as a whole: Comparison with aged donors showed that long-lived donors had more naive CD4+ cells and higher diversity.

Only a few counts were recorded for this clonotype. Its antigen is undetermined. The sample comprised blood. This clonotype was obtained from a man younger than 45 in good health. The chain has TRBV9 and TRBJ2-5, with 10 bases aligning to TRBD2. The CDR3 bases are TGTGCCAGCAGCGTAGAACCGCTAGCGGGGGAAAATGAGCAGTACTTC. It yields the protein CASSVEPLAGENEQYF.